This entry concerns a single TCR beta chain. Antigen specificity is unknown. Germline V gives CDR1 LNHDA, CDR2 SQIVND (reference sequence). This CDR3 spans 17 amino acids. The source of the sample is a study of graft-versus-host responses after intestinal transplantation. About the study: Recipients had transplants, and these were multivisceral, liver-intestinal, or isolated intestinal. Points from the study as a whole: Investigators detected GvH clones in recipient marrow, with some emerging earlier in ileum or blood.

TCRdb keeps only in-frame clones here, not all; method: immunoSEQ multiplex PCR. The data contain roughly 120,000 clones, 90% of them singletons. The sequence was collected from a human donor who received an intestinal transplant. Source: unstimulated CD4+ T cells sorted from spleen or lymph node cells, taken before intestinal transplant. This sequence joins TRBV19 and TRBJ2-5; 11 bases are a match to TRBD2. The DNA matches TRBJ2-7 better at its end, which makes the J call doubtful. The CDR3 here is CASSGPLAGGRFYEQYF. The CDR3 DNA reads TGTGCCAGTAGTGGCCCTCTAGCGGGGGGCCGGTTCTACGAGCAGTACTTC.